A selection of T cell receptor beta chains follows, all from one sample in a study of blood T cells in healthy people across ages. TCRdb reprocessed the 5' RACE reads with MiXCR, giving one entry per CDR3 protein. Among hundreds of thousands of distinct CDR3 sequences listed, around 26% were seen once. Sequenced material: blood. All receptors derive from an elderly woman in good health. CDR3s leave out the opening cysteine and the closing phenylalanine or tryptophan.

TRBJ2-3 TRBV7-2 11 ASSLGEPDTQY
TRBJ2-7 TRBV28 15 ASSLRFRDRGPYEQY
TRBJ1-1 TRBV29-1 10 SGDRENTEAF
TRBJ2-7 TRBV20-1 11 SGIAGGNYEQY
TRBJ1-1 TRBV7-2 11 ASSKHRNTEAF
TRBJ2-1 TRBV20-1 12 SARDGRGGHEQF
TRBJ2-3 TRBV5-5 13 ASSLAKGGGDTQY
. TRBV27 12 ASSWTGPSYEQY
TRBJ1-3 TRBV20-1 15 SARDALRGHSGNTIY
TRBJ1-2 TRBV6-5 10 ASSGTANGYT
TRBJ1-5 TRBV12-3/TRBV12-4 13 ASSLAGAGDQPQH
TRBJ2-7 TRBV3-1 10 ASRDGFYEQY
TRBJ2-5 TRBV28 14 ASSTTSGGNQETQY
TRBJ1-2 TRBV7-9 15 ASSLVETGNFNYGYT
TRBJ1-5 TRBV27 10 ASSPPMGPQH
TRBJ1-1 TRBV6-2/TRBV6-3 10 ASMGRYFEAF
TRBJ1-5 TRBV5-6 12 ASSWARGSQPQH
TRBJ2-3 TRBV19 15 ASSMSGTGVGTDTQY
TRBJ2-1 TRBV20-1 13 SARRLAGSLNEQF
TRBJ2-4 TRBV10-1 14 ASSATLAGKGNIQY
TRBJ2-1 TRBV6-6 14 ASSPAWGGSYNEQF
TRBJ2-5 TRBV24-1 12 ATSDACEPGREY
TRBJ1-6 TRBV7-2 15 ASSLPTNRGRISPLH
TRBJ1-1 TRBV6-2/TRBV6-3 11 ASSYTRDFEAF
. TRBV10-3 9 AIRNDYEQY
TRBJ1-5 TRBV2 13 ASSQQGLSNQPQH
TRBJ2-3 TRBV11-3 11 ASSLRGGDTQY
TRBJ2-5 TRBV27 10 ASSTPGGTQY
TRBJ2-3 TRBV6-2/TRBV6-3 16 ASSYDFTRGGNQDTQY
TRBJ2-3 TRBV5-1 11 ASTQRLTDTQY
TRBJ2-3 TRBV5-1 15 ASSLEASGSSTDTQY
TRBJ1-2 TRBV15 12 ATSNSRTEFGYT
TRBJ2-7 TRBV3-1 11 ASSQAGQGEQY
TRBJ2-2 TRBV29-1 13 SVTLAGDDTGELF
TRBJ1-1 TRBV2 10 ASSEGGVEAF
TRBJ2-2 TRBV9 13 ASSVAGQTTGELF
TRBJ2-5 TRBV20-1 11 SARDVLNDEQY
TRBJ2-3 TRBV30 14 AWSDRGLAGIDTQY
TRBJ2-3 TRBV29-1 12 SVEGGTGADTQY
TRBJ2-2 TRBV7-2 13 ASSPRQGATGEPF
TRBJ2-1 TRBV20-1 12 SARDQLAHNEQF
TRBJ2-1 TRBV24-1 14 ATSDPAGGARNEQF
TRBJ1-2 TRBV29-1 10 SVGGGEWGYT
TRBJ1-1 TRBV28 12 ASSPPRGRTEAF
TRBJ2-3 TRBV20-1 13 SAAGGSHLTDTQY
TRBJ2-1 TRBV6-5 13 ASSYQGGVKETQF
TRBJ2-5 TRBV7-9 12 ASSFADRVETQY
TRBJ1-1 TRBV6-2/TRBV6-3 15 ASSYSSHGFRDTEAF